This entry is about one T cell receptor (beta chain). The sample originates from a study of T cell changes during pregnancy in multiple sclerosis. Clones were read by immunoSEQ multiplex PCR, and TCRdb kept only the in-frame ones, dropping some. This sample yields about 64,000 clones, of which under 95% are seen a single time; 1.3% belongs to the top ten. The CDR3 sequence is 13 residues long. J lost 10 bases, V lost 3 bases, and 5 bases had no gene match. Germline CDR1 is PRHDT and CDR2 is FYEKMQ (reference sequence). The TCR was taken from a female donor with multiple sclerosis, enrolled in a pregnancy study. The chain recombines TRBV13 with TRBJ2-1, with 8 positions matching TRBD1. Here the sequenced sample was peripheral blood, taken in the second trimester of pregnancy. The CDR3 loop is CASSFDRGSEQFF. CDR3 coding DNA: TGTGCCAGCAGCTTCGACAGGGGTTCCGAGCAGTTCTTC.